This is a list of T cell receptor beta chains from one sample in a study of Tregs in tolerant kidney transplant recipients. Sequenced by immunoSEQ multiplex PCR; TCRdb stores in-frame clones only, minus some. Counted here are fewer than 100,000 clones, roughly 90% occurring once; the ten biggest clones make up approximately 0.37%. The sequencing here drew on Tregs from blood, taken before the transplant. The origin of the receptors is a human donor who received a combined kidney and bone marrow transplant. Both conserved end residues are part of each CDR3. D genes are given only for firm matches. For some rows the clone size is stated as once, few or many, or as a class when expanded; others skip it.

d_call j_call v_call clone_size cdr3_nt cdr3_aa
NA TRBJ1-2 TRBV5-6 NA TGTGCCAGCAGCTTGGGACAGAAAAACTATGGCTACACCTTC CASSLGQKNYGYTF
TRBD1 TRBJ1-2 TRBV7-2 NA TGTGCCAGCAGCGTCGACAGGGGCCCTTATGGCTACACCTTC CASSVDRGPYGYTF
NA TRBJ2-7 TRBV6-6 few TGTGCCAGCAGTTACGCGGGCCCGCCCTACGAGCAGTACTTC CASSYAGPPYEQYF
TRBD1 TRBJ1-3 TRBV6-6 NA TGTGCCAGCAGATTCGACAGGGCTGGAAACACCATATATTTT CASRFDRAGNTIYF
NA TRBJ2-7 TRBV16 NA TGTGCCAGCAGCCAACAGGGGAAGCAGTACTTC CASSQQGKQYF
NA TRBJ1-3 TRBV21-1 NA TGTGCCAGCAGCAAAGAGAAGGGAATCCCCTCTGGAAACACCATATATTTT CASSKEKGIPSGNTIYF
NA TRBJ2-1 TRBV27 NA TGTGCCAGCAGTACGGGGACCCCTGGGTACATCCTAAGCCGGGGTACCAATGAGCAGTTCTTC CASSTGTPGYILSRGTNEQFF
NA TRBJ2-7 TRBV9 few TGTGCCAGCAGCCCTAGAGGGCGGCCCTACGAGCAGTACTTC CASSPRGRPYEQYF
NA TRBJ2-5 TRBV5-1 NA TGCGCCAGCAGCGTCCCTTACCCTTTAGCGGAAAGAGGGGTGACCCAGTACTTC CASSVPYPLAERGVTQYF
NA TRBJ1-3 TRBV27 NA TGTGCCAGCGCCGGCGGGGAGAACGGAAACACCATATATTTT CASAGGENGNTIYF
NA TRBJ2-1 TRBV12-2 NA TGTGCAAGTCGCTTAGCGGGTGGTCGGGAGCATTTCGACAATGAGCAGTTCTTC CASRLAGGREHFDNEQFF
NA TRBJ2-1 TRBV27 NA TGTGCCAGCAGTTTTGCTGTCGGGCTAGGAATTCACAATGAGCAGTTCTTC CASSFAVGLGIHNEQFF
TRBD1 TRBJ1-1 TRBV7-3 NA TGTGCCAGCAGCCTTCCGGGACAGGGGATCCTTGACACTGAAGCTTTCTTT CASSLPGQGILDTEAFF
TRBD2 TRBJ2-3 TRBV28 NA TGTGCCAGCACCTGGCGCGGGAGAGGTACAGATACGCAGTATTTT CASTWRGRGTDTQYF
TRBD2 TRBJ2-3 TRBV28 NA TGTGCCAGCAGTTTGGCGGGAGGGATCACAGATACGCAGTATTTT CASSLAGGITDTQYF
NA TRBJ1-2 TRBV7-9 NA TGTGCCAGCAGCCCCGACTGGGAAGGGACTGGCTACACCTTC CASSPDWEGTGYTF